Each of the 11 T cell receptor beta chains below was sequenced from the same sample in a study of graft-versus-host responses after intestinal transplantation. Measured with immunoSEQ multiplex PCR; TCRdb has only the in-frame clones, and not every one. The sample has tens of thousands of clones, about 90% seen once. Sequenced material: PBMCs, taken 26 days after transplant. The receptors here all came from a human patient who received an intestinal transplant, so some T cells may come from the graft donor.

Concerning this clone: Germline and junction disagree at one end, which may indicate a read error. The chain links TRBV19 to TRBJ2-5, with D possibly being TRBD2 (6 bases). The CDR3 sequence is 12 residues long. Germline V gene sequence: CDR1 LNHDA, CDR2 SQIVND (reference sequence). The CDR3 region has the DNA TGTGCCAGCGGAGGGACCGACTACCCTGGTGACTTC. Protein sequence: CASGGTDYPGDF.

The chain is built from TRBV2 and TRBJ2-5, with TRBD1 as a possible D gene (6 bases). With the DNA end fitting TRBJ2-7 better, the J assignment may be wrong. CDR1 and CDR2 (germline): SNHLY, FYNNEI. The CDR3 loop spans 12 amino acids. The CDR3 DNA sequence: TGTGCCAGCACGGACAGAGACTACGAGCAGTACTTC. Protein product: CASTDRDYEQYF.

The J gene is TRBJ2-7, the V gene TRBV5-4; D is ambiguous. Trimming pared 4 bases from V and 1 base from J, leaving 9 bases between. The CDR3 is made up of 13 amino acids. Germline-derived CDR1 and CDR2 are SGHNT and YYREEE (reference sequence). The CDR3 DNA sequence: TGTGCCAGCAGCCGTGGAGAATCCTACGAGCAGTACTTC. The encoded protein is CASSRGESYEQYF.

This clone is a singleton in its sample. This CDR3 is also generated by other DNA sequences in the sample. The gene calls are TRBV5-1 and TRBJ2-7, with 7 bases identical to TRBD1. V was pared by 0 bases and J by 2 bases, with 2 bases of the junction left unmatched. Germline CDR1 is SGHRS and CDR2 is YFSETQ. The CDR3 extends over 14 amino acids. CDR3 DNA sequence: TGCGCCAGCAGCTTGGGGACAGGACCCTACGAGCAGTACTTC. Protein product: CASSLGTGPYEQYF.

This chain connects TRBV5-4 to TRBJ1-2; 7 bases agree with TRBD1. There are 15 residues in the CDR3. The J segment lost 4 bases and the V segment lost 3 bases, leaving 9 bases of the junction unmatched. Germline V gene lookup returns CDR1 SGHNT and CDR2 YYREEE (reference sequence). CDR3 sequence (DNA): TGTGCCAGCAGCTCCGGACAGGTTCAGCCCTATGGCTACACCTTC. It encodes CASSSGQVQPYGYTF.

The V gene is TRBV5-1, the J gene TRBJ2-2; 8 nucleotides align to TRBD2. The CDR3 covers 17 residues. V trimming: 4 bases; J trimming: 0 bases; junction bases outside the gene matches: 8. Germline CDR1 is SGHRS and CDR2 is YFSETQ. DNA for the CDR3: TGCGCCAGCAGCCCCGGGTTAGCGGGGACGAACACCGGGGAGCTGTTTTTT. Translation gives CASSPGLAGTNTGELFF.

In nucleotides, the CDR3 is TGTGCCACCGGACAGGGCTACGAGCAGTACGTC. Encoded protein: CATGQGYEQYV. The V and J genes are TRBV6-6 and TRBJ2-7; 8 positions agree with TRBD1. The V segment lost 10 bases and the J segment 3 bases; nucleotides outside the gene matches: 2. The CDR3 is 11 amino acids. Germline V gene data show CDR1 as MNHNY and CDR2 as SVGAGI (reference sequence).

DNA of the CDR3: TGTGCCAGCAGCTTCGCTTTCGGCACTGAAGCTTTCTTT. Amino acid sequence: CASSFAFGTEAFF. The V and J genes are TRBV7-9 and TRBJ1-1; D gene ambiguous. CDR1 is SEHNR, CDR2 FQNEAQ, per germline (reference sequence). Trimming took 3 bases from V and 4 from J, leaving 9 bases between them. The CDR3 is made up of 13 amino acids. The complete variable domain, with remaining parts taken from reference TRBV7-9 and TRBJ1-1, reads DTGVSQNPRHKITKRGQNVTFRCDPISEHNRLYWYRQTLGQGPEFLTYFQNEAQLEKSRLLSDRFSAERPKGSFSTLEIQRTEQGDSAMYLCASSFAFGTEAFFGQGTRLTVV.

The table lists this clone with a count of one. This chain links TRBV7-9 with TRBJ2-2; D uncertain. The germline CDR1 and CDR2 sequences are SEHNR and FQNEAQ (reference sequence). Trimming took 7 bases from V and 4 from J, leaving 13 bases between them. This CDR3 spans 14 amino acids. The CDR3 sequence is CASTEETGTGELFF. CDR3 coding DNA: TGTGCCAGCACTGAGGAGACGGGCACCGGGGAGCTGTTTTTT.

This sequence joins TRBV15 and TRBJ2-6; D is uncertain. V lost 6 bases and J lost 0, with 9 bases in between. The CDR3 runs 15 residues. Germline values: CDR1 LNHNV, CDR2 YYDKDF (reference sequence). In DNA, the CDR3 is TGTGCCACCAGTGGAGCAAGCTCTGGGGCCAACGTCCTGACTTTC. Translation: CATSGASSGANVLTF.

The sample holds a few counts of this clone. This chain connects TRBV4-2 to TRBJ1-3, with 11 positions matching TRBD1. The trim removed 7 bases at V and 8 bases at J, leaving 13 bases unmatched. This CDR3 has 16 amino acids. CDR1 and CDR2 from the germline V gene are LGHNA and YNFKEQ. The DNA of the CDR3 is TGTGCCAGCACCCCGGGACAGGGGGGGGTATTGGACACCATATATTTT. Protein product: CASTPGQGGVLDTIYF.